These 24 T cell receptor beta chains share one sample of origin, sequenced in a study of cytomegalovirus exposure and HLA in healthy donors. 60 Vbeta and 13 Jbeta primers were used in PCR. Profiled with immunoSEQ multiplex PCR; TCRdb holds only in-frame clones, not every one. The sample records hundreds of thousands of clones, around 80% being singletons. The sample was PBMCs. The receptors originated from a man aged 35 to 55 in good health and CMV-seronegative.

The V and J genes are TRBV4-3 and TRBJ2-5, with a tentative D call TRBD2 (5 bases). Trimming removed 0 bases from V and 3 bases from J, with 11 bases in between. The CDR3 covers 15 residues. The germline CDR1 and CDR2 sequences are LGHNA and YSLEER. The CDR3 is CASSQDRGNEETQYF. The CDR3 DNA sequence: TGCGCCAGCAGCCAAGACCGGGGAAATGAAGAGACCCAGTACTTC.

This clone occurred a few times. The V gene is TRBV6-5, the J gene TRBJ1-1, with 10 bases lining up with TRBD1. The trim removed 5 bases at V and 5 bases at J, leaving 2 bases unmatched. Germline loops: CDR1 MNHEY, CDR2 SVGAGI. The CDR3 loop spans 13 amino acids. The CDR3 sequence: CASSRTGGTEAFF. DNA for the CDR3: TGTGCCAGCAGTCGGACAGGGGGAACTGAAGCTTTCTTT.

The CDR3: CASSLARANEQFF. The CDR3 coding sequence is TGTGCCAGCAGCTTAGCCAGGGCCAATGAGCAGTTCTTC. The genes are TRBV7-9 and TRBJ2-1, with TRBD1 as a possible D gene (5 bases). The V end lost 0 bases, the J end lost 6 bases, and 6 bases lay between the germline ends. The CDR3 consists of 13 residues. Per germline, CDR1 SEHNR and CDR2 FQNEAQ (reference sequence).

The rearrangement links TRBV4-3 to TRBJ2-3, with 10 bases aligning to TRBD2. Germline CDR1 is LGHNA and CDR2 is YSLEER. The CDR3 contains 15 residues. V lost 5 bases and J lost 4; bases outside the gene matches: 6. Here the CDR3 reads CASSGAGGPSDTQYF. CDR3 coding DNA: TGCGCCAGCAGCGGAGCGGGGGGGCCTTCAGATACGCAGTATTTT.

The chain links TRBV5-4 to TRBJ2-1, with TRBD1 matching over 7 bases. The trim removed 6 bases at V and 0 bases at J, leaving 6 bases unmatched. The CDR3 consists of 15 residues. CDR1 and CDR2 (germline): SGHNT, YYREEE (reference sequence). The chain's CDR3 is CASTDRDSSYNEQFF. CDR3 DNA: TGTGCCAGCACCGACCGGGACAGCTCCTACAATGAGCAGTTCTTC.

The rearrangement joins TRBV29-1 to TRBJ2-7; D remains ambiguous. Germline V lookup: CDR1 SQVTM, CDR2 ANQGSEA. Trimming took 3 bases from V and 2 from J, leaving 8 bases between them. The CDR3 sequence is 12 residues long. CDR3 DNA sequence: TGCAGCGTTGACCTGGGCCCCTACGAGCAGTACTTC. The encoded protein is CSVDLGPYEQYF.

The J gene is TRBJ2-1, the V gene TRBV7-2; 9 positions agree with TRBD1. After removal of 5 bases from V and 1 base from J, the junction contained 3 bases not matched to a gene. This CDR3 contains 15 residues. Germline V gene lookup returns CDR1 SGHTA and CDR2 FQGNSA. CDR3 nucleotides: TGTGCCAGCAGCACCGACAGGGGGTCCTACAATGAGCAGTTCTTC. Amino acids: CASSTDRGSYNEQFF.

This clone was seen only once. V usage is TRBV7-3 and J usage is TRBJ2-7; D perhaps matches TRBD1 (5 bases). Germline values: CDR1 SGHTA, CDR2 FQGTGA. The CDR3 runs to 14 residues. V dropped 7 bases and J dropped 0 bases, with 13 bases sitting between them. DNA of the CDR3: TGTGCCAGCACTCGGACATACTGCTCCTACGAGCAGTACTTC. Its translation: CASTRTYCSYEQYF.

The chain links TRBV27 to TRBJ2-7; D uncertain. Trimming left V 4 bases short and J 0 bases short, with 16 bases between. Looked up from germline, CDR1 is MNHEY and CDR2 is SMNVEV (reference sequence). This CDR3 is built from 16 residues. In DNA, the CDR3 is TGTGCCAGCAGTTCTACTCCGCCGCGAGGCTCCTACGAGCAGTACTTC. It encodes CASSSTPPRGSYEQYF.

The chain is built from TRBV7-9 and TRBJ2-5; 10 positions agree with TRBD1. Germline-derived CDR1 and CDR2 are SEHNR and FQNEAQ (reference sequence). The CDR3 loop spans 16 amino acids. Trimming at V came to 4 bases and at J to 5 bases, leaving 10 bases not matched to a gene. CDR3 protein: CASSSSRDRGGETQYF. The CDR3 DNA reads TGTGCCAGCAGCTCATCCCGGGACAGGGGAGGTGAGACCCAGTACTTC. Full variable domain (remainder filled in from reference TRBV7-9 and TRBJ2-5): DTGVSQNPRHKITKRGQNVTFRCDPISEHNRLYWYRQTLGQGPEFLTYFQNEAQLEKSRLLSDRFSAERPKGSFSTLEIQRTEQGDSAMYLCASSSSRDRGGETQYFGPGTRLLVL.

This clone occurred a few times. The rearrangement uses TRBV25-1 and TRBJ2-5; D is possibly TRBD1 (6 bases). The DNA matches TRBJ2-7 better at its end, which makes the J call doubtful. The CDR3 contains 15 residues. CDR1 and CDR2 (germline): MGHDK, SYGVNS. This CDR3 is CATTPAGTPYYEQYF. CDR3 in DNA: TGTGCCACTACCCCGGCCGGGACACCCTACTACGAGCAGTACTTC.

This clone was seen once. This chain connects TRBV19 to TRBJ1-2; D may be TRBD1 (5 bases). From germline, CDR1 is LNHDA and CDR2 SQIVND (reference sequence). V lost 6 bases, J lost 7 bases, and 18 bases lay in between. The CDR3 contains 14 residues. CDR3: CASRPSSRESGYTF. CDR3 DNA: TGTGCCAGTAGACCCTCTTCCAGGGAATCTGGCTACACCTTC.

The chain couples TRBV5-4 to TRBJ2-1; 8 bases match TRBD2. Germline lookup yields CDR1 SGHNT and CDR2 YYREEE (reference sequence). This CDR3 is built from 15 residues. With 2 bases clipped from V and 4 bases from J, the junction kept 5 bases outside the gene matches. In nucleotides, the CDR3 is TGTGCCAGCAGCTTAAAGCGGGAGAAGTACAATGAGCAGTTCTTC. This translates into CASSLKREKYNEQFF.

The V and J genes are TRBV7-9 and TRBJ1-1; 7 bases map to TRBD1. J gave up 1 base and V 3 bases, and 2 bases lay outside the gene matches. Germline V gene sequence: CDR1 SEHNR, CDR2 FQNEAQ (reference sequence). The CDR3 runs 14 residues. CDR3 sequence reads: CASSFGQENTEAFF. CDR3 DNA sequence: TGTGCCAGCAGCTTCGGACAGGAGAACACTGAAGCTTTCTTT.

CDR3 sequence (DNA): TGTGCCAGCTCACCAGGCACAGGGGGCTTCCGGCGGAACACTGAAGCTTTCTTT. Encoded protein: CASSPGTGGFRRNTEAFF. The rearrangement links TRBV18 to TRBJ1-1; TRBD1 matches 9 bases. Per the germline V gene, CDR1 is KGHSH and CDR2 is LQKENI. The CDR3 length is 18 residues. V was pared by 2 bases and J by 1 base, with 11 bases of the junction left unmatched.

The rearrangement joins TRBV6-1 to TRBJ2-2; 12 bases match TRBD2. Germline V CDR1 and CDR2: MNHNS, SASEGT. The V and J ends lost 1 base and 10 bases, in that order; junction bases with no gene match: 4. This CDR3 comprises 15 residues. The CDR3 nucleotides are TGTGCCAGCAGTGAAGGACTAGCGGGAGTTGTGGAGCTGTTTTTT. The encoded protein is CASSEGLAGVVELFF.

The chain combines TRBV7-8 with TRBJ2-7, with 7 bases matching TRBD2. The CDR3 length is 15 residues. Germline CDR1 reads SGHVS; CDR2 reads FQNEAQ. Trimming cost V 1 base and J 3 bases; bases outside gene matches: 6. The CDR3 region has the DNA TGTGCCAGCAGCTTAGGGGGCGGGGGTCGCTACGAGCAGTACTTC. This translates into CASSLGGGGRYEQYF.

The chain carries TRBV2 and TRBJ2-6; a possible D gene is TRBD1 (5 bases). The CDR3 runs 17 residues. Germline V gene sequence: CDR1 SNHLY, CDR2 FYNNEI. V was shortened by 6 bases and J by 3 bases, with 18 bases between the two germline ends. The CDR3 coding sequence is TGTGCCAGCAGATCAAGCCTTACAGGCCGTGGGGCCAACGTCCTGACTTTC. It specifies CASRSSLTGRGANVLTF. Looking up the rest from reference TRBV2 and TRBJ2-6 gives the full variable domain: EPEVTQTPSHQVTQMGQEVILRCVPISNHLYFYWYRQILGQKVEFLVSFYNNEISEKSEIFDDQFSVERPDGSNFTLKIRSTKLEDSAMYFCASRSSLTGRGANVLTFGAGSRLTVL.

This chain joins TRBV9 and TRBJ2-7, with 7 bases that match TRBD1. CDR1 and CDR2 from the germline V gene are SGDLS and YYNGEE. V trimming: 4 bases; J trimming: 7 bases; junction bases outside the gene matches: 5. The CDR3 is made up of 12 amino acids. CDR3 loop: CASSSGQTEQYF. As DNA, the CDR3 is TGTGCCAGCAGCTCGGGACAGACGGAGCAGTACTTC.

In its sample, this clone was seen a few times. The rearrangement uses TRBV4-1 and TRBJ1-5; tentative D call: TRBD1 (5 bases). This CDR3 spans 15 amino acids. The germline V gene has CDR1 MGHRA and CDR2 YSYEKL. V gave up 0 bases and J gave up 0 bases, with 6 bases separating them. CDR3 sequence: CASSQDRDSNQPQHF. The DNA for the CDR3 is TGCGCCAGCAGCCAAGACAGGGATAGCAATCAGCCCCAGCATTTT.

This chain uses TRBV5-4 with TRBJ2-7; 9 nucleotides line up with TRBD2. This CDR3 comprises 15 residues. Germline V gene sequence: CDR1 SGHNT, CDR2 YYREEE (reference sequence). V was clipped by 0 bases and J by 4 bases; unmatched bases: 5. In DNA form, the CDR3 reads TGTGCCAGCAGCTTGGGGAATAGCGGGGGTTACGAGCAGTACTTC. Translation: CASSLGNSGGYEQYF.

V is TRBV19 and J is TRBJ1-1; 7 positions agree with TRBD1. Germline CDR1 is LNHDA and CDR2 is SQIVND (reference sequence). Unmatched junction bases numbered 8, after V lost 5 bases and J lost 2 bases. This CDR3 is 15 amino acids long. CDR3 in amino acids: CASSPLTGINTEAFF. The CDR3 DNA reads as TGTGCCAGTAGTCCCCTGACAGGGATTAACACTGAAGCTTTCTTT.

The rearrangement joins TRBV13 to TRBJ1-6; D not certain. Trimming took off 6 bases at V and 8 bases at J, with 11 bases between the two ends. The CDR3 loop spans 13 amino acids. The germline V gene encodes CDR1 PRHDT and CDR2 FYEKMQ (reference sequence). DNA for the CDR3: TGTGCCAGCAGGTTCGGGGTGGATTCACCCCTCCACTTT. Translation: CASRFGVDSPLHF.

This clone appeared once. The CDR3 nucleotides read TGTGCCTGGAGGACAGGGGGCCCCTACAATGAGCAGTTCTTC. Protein: CAWRTGGPYNEQFF. The chain carries TRBV30 and TRBJ2-1; TRBD1 aligns across 10 bases. This CDR3 has 14 amino acids. Germline V lookup: CDR1 GTSNPN, CDR2 SVGIG (reference sequence). With V trimmed by 3 bases and J by 2 bases, 1 base remained unmatched.